The entry below gives a single TCR beta chain sequence along with its context. Its antigen remains unknown. Since all of the isolated RNA was reverse transcribed, expressed TCRB transcripts were what got sequenced. Only in-frame clones appear in the TCRdb table, and some are missing; sequencing was by immunoSEQ multiplex PCR. The table shows around 140,000 clones, with 9% occurring only once. The source of the sample is a study of beta chain features in type 1 diabetes. Whole-study results and caveats: Among all four CD4+ subsets, Type 1 diabetes patients had TCRB CDR3s that were moderately but significantly shorter.

This CDR3 region has 15 residues. The junction had 6 bases not matched to a gene; V was cut back by 4 bases and J by 4 bases. Per germline, CDR1 SNHLY and CDR2 FYNNEI. CD4+ naive, central memory, regulatory and stem cell-like memory cells were sorted via CD45RO/CCR7/CD25/CD127/CD95/CD27. Sequencing was done on a sample of central memory CD4+ T cells from blood. V and J are TRBV2 and TRBJ1-5, with 8 positions matching TRBD1. The receptor was derived from a young man with type 1 diabetes. DNA for the CDR3: TGTGCCAGCAGTGCGATGGGACAGGCAAATCAGCCCCAGCATTTT. It translates to CASSAMGQANQPQHF.